These T cell receptor beta chains were read from a single sample in a study of shared clonotypes between healthy human individuals. Sequencing used immunoSEQ multiplex PCR; TCRdb keeps in-frame clones, though not all of them. This table has over 2 million clones, about 95% appearing once. Sequencing was done on a sample of naive CD8+ T cells sorted from blood. Receptor source: a young man in good health. CDR3s include the opening cysteine and the closing phenylalanine or tryptophan. The order of the fields is D gene, clone size, J gene, V gene, CDR3 protein, CDR3 DNA. D genes are given only for firm matches. Size is stated for part of the rows, as once, few or many counts, or as a class when the clone is expanded.

d_gene: NA; abundance: NA; j_gene: TRBJ1-6; v_gene: TRBV2; CDR3aa: CASNGRSDRTRNSPLHF; CDR3nt: TGTGCCAGCAATGGGAGGTCAGACCGGACAAGAAATTCACCCCTCCACTTT
d_gene: TRBD2; abundance: NA; j_gene: TRBJ2-1; v_gene: TRBV5-1; CDR3aa: CASSLVSGEYNEQFF; CDR3nt: TGCGCCAGCAGCTTGGTTAGCGGGGAGTACAATGAGCAGTTCTTC
d_gene: TRBD2; abundance: NA; j_gene: TRBJ2-7; v_gene: TRBV19; CDR3aa: CASSLRGGAEQYF; CDR3nt: TGTGCCAGTAGTCTTAGGGGAGGGGCCGAGCAGTACTTC
d_gene: NA; abundance: NA; j_gene: TRBJ2-7; v_gene: TRBV5-6; CDR3aa: CASSLAGHRAEQYF; CDR3nt: TGTGCCAGCAGCTTGGCGGGCCACAGGGCTGAGCAGTACTTC
d_gene: TRBD1; abundance: NA; j_gene: TRBJ1-5; v_gene: TRBV6-1; CDR3aa: CASSEWDRTSNQPQHF; CDR3nt: TGTGCCAGCAGTGAATGGGACAGGACGAGCAATCAGCCCCAGCATTTT
d_gene: NA; abundance: NA; j_gene: TRBJ1-1; v_gene: TRBV11-2; CDR3aa: CASTLNTEAFF; CDR3nt: TGTGCCAGCACCTTGAACACTGAAGCTTTCTTT
d_gene: NA; abundance: NA; j_gene: TRBJ2-3; v_gene: TRBV9; CDR3aa: CASSKGGNTDTQYF; CDR3nt: TGTGCCAGCAGCAAGGGGGGAAACACAGATACGCAGTATTTT
d_gene: NA; abundance: NA; j_gene: TRBJ2-7; v_gene: TRBV7-8; CDR3aa: CASSRSPGRLSYEQYF; CDR3nt: TGTGCCAGCAGCCGTTCCCCGGGACGTCTCTCCTACGAGCAGTACTTC
d_gene: NA; abundance: NA; j_gene: TRBJ1-1; v_gene: TRBV7-9; CDR3aa: CASSPTGSTENTEAFF; CDR3nt: TGTGCCAGCAGTCCAACCGGGTCGACAGAGAACACTGAAGCTTTCTTT
d_gene: NA; abundance: NA; j_gene: TRBJ2-4; v_gene: TRBV21-1; CDR3aa: CASSKGVRKNIQYF; CDR3nt: TGTGCCAGCAGCAAGGGAGTTCGTAAAAACATTCAGTACTTC
d_gene: NA; abundance: NA; j_gene: TRBJ1-1; v_gene: TRBV19; CDR3aa: CASIYQYTEAFF; CDR3nt: TGTGCCAGTATCTACCAGTACACTGAAGCTTTCTTT
d_gene: NA; abundance: few; j_gene: TRBJ1-6; v_gene: TRBV19; CDR3aa: CASSGGLGSPLHF; CDR3nt: TGTGCCAGTAGTGGGGGCCTCGGGTCACCCCTCCACTTT
d_gene: NA; abundance: once; j_gene: TRBJ2-7; v_gene: TRBV9; CDR3aa: CASSEGETEQYF; CDR3nt: TGTGCCAGCAGTGAGGGGGAGACCGAGCAGTACTTC
d_gene: NA; abundance: NA; j_gene: TRBJ1-1; v_gene: TRBV6-5; CDR3aa: CASSYSVVGEAFF; CDR3nt: TGTGCCAGCAGTTACTCGGTAGTAGGCGAAGCTTTCTTT
d_gene: NA; abundance: few; j_gene: TRBJ1-1; v_gene: TRBV10-3; CDR3aa: CAISESRSEAFF; CDR3nt: TGTGCCATCAGTGAGTCAAGGAGTGAAGCTTTCTTT
d_gene: NA; abundance: NA; j_gene: TRBJ2-7; v_gene: TRBV6-5; CDR3aa: CASSYSPGAYEQYF; CDR3nt: TGTGCCAGCAGTTACAGTCCAGGGGCCTACGAGCAGTACTTC
d_gene: NA; abundance: NA; j_gene: TRBJ2-5; v_gene: TRBV27; CDR3aa: CASRSLGRGTMETQYF; CDR3nt: TGTGCCAGCAGGAGCTTGGGTAGGGGAACGATGGAGACCCAGTACTTC
d_gene: NA; abundance: NA; j_gene: TRBJ2-6; v_gene: TRBV28; CDR3aa: CASSETLSGANVLTF; CDR3nt: TGTGCCAGCAGTGAGACACTCTCTGGGGCCAACGTCCTGACTTTC
d_gene: NA; abundance: once; j_gene: TRBJ2-7; v_gene: TRBV5-1; CDR3aa: CASSSTEGISYEQYF; CDR3nt: TGCGCCAGCAGCTCGACGGAAGGGATCTCCTACGAGCAGTACTTC
d_gene: TRBD1; abundance: NA; j_gene: TRBJ2-7; v_gene: TRBV19; CDR3aa: CASSPDRESYEQYF; CDR3nt: TGTGCCAGTAGTCCCGACAGGGAGTCCTACGAGCAGTACTTC
d_gene: TRBD2; abundance: NA; j_gene: TRBJ2-5; v_gene: TRBV7-9; CDR3aa: CASSPLGGGVQETQYF; CDR3nt: TGTGCCAGCAGCCCCTTGGGGGGAGGGGTTCAAGAGACCCAGTACTTC
d_gene: TRBD2; abundance: NA; j_gene: TRBJ2-7; v_gene: TRBV4-2; CDR3aa: CASSQEWGTSGSYEQYF; CDR3nt: TGTGCCAGCAGCCAAGAATGGGGGACTAGCGGGTCCTACGAGCAGTACTTC
d_gene: TRBD1; abundance: NA; j_gene: TRBJ2-7; v_gene: TRBV9; CDR3aa: CASSVAPGTGGEQYF; CDR3nt: TGTGCCAGCAGCGTAGCTCCCGGGACAGGGGGCGAGCAGTACTTC
d_gene: TRBD2; abundance: NA; j_gene: TRBJ2-7; v_gene: TRBV11-2; CDR3aa: CASSLSGRAWEQYF; CDR3nt: TGTGCCAGCAGCCTTAGCGGGAGGGCTTGGGAGCAGTACTTC
d_gene: TRBD1; abundance: NA; j_gene: TRBJ2-1; v_gene: TRBV2; CDR3aa: CASTGQVLAYNEQFF; CDR3nt: TGTGCCAGCACCGGACAGGTACTGGCCTACAATGAGCAGTTCTTC
d_gene: TRBD1; abundance: NA; j_gene: TRBJ2-7; v_gene: TRBV9; CDR3aa: CASSVSEDRGGSSEQYF; CDR3nt: TGTGCCAGCAGCGTTTCGGAAGACAGGGGAGGATCGTCCGAGCAGTACTTC
d_gene: NA; abundance: NA; j_gene: TRBJ2-7; v_gene: TRBV11-2; CDR3aa: CASSQDNYEQYF; CDR3nt: TGTGCCAGCAGCCAAGACAACTACGAGCAGTACTTC
d_gene: NA; abundance: NA; j_gene: TRBJ1-5; v_gene: TRBV2; CDR3aa: CASSEARGSLNQPQHF; CDR3nt: TGTGCCAGCAGTGAAGCCAGGGGATCGCTCAATCAGCCCCAGCATTTT
d_gene: TRBD1; abundance: once; j_gene: TRBJ2-3; v_gene: TRBV4-1; CDR3aa: CASSPDREGGDTQYF; CDR3nt: TGCGCCAGCAGCCCGGACAGGGAAGGAGGGGACACGCAGTATTTT
d_gene: NA; abundance: once; j_gene: TRBJ1-3; v_gene: TRBV6-5; CDR3aa: CASSYSLRSGNTIYF; CDR3nt: TGTGCCAGCAGTTACTCCCTGCGCTCTGGAAACACCATATATTTT
d_gene: TRBD2; abundance: few; j_gene: TRBJ2-7; v_gene: TRBV27; CDR3aa: CASSPQREGLYEQYF; CDR3nt: TGTGCCAGCAGTCCGCAGCGGGAGGGCCTCTACGAGCAGTACTTC
d_gene: NA; abundance: once; j_gene: TRBJ1-5; v_gene: TRBV7-9; CDR3aa: CASSLEGYNQPQHF; CDR3nt: TGTGCCAGCAGCTTAGAAGGGTACAATCAGCCCCAGCATTTT
d_gene: NA; abundance: NA; j_gene: TRBJ1-2; v_gene: TRBV4-3; CDR3aa: CASSQVSHTANYGYTF; CDR3nt: TGCGCCAGCAGCCAAGTGTCACATACAGCTAACTATGGCTACACCTTC
d_gene: NA; abundance: NA; j_gene: TRBJ1-2; v_gene: TRBV6-1; CDR3aa: CASSFPEQAHDYTF; CDR3nt: TGTGCCAGCAGCTTTCCGGAACAGGCCCATGACTACACCTTC
d_gene: NA; abundance: NA; j_gene: TRBJ1-6; v_gene: TRBV27; CDR3aa: CASPGQPNSPLHF; CDR3nt: TGTGCCAGCCCCGGACAGCCAAATTCACCCCTCCACTTT
d_gene: TRBD2; abundance: NA; j_gene: TRBJ2-7; v_gene: TRBV27; CDR3aa: CASRTSGYYEQYF; CDR3nt: TGTGCCAGTAGGACTAGCGGGTACTACGAGCAGTACTTC
d_gene: NA; abundance: NA; j_gene: TRBJ2-3; v_gene: TRBV7-9; CDR3aa: CASSSQGWGWYTQYF; CDR3nt: TGTGCCAGCAGCTCCCAAGGGTGGGGATGGTATACGCAGTATTTT
d_gene: NA; abundance: NA; j_gene: TRBJ2-1; v_gene: TRBV25-1; CDR3aa: CASSDPSGPTYNEQFF; CDR3nt: TGTGCCAGCAGTGATCCCAGCGGGCCTACCTACAATGAGCAGTTCTTC
d_gene: NA; abundance: NA; j_gene: TRBJ2-3; v_gene: TRBV4-1; CDR3aa: CASSPEDRTDTQYF; CDR3nt: TGCGCCAGCAGCCCAGAGGACCGCACAGATACGCAGTATTTT
d_gene: NA; abundance: NA; j_gene: TRBJ1-5; v_gene: TRBV6-1; CDR3aa: CASNDDSHSNQPQHF; CDR3nt: TGTGCCAGCAACGACGACAGTCATAGCAATCAGCCCCAGCATTTT
d_gene: TRBD2; abundance: NA; j_gene: TRBJ2-7; v_gene: TRBV4-2; CDR3aa: CASSQEEGLGDEQYF; CDR3nt: TGTGCCAGCAGCCAAGAAGAAGGACTAGGGGACGAGCAGTACTTC
d_gene: TRBD2; abundance: NA; j_gene: TRBJ2-7; v_gene: TRBV5-1; CDR3aa: CASSLKLAGSYEQYF; CDR3nt: TGCGCCAGCAGCTTGAAACTAGCGGGATCCTACGAGCAGTACTTC
d_gene: TRBD2; abundance: NA; j_gene: TRBJ2-1; v_gene: TRBV6-5; CDR3aa: CASSYGEREGRDEQFF; CDR3nt: TGTGCCAGCAGTTACGGTGAGCGGGAGGGCCGGGATGAGCAGTTCTTC
d_gene: NA; abundance: NA; j_gene: TRBJ1-1; v_gene: TRBV5-6; CDR3aa: CASSNGVGTEAFF; CDR3nt: TGTGCCAGCAGCAATGGTGTGGGCACTGAAGCTTTCTTT
d_gene: NA; abundance: once; j_gene: TRBJ2-7; v_gene: TRBV11-2; CDR3aa: CASSAEGSSYEQYF; CDR3nt: TGTGCCAGCAGCGCCGAGGGAAGTTCCTACGAGCAGTACTTC
d_gene: NA; abundance: NA; j_gene: TRBJ2-7; v_gene: TRBV16; CDR3aa: CASSQSGHSPSNYEQYF; CDR3nt: TGTGCCAGCAGCCAAAGTGGCCACTCTCCATCAAACTACGAGCAGTACTTC
d_gene: NA; abundance: once; j_gene: TRBJ2-3; v_gene: TRBV6-5; CDR3aa: CAGTDTQYF; CDR3nt: TGTGCCGGGACAGATACGCAGTATTTT
d_gene: NA; abundance: NA; j_gene: TRBJ1-2; v_gene: TRBV19; CDR3aa: CASSLDLETLSYTF; CDR3nt: TGTGCCAGTAGTCTCGACTTAGAGACCCTGAGCTACACCTTC
d_gene: NA; abundance: NA; j_gene: TRBJ2-7; v_gene: TRBV2; CDR3aa: CASSERAGTSYEQYF; CDR3nt: TGTGCCAGCAGTGAAAGGGCAGGTACATCCTACGAGCAGTACTTC
d_gene: NA; abundance: NA; j_gene: TRBJ2-2; v_gene: TRBV6-5; CDR3aa: CASSYSEEGTGELFF; CDR3nt: TGTGCCAGCAGTTACTCGGAGGAAGGAACCGGGGAGCTGTTTTTT
d_gene: NA; abundance: NA; j_gene: TRBJ2-7; v_gene: TRBV4-1; CDR3aa: CASSQGADEQYF; CDR3nt: TGCGCCAGCAGCCAAGGGGCGGACGAGCAGTACTTC
d_gene: TRBD2; abundance: NA; j_gene: TRBJ2-3; v_gene: TRBV4-1; CDR3aa: CASSPRGSGGEDTQYF; CDR3nt: TGCGCCAGCAGCCCCCGGGGTAGCGGGGGGGAGGATACGCAGTATTTT
d_gene: NA; abundance: NA; j_gene: TRBJ1-2; v_gene: TRBV2; CDR3aa: CASSEHNYGHTF; CDR3nt: TGTGCCAGCAGTGAACATAACTATGGCCACACCTTC
d_gene: NA; abundance: NA; j_gene: TRBJ2-3; v_gene: TRBV2; CDR3aa: CASSVPGAGVPDTQYF; CDR3nt: TGTGCCAGCAGTGTTCCGGGGGCCGGGGTACCAGATACGCAGTATTTT
d_gene: TRBD1; abundance: NA; j_gene: TRBJ2-7; v_gene: TRBV7-2; CDR3aa: CASSAGQVHYEQYF; CDR3nt: TGTGCCAGCAGCGCTGGACAGGTGCACTACGAGCAGTACTTC